This T cell receptor (beta chain) was identified during a study of T-cell memory formation after mild COVID-19. One entry per CDR3 protein results from TCRdb running MiXCR on the 5' RACE reads. Seen here are fewer than 650,000 distinct CDR3 sequences, roughly 21% observed once, and the top ten hold roughly 9.1%. Notes on the study in general: In pre-infection memory, a portion of responding clones appeared, which suggested that cross-reactive memory joined.

Worth noting for this clonotype: Its antigen is currently unknown.

This TCR was sampled from an adult woman who had mild COVID-19 (a few samples of this study predate the infection). Cell type and time point are not known. The sample comprised PBMCs or a T cell subset sorted from them (not recorded which).

CDR3 DNA sequence: TGCGCCAGCAGCTTATCCCCAGGCTACACTGAAGCTTTCTTT. It yields the protein CASSLSPGYTEAFF. V and J are TRBV5-1 and TRBJ1-1; D is uncertain. The V end was cut by 2 bases, the J end by 3 bases, with 11 bases between. Germline-derived CDR1 and CDR2 are SGHRS and YFSETQ. This CDR3 has 14 amino acids.